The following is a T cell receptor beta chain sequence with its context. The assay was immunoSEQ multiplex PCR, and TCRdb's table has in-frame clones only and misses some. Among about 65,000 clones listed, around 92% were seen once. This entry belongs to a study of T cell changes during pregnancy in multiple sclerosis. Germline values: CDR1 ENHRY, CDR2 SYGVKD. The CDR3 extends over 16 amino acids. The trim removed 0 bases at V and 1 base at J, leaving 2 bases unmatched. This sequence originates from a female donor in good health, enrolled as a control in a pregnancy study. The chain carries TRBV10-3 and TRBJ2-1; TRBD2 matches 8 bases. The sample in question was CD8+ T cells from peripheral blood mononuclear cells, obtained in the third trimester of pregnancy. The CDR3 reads CAISESPSGSYNEQFF. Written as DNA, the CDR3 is TGTGCCATCAGTGAGTCCCCTAGCGGGTCCTACAATGAGCAGTTCTTC.